This TCR beta chain was found in a study of Ad26.COV2.S vaccination and SARS-CoV-2 variants. The overall study: Once or twice, 56 days apart, Ad26.COV2.S was delivered intramuscularly.

The treatment denotes: some 20 received Ad26.COV2.S at low or high dose, single or two shots; a few received placebo; per-sample allocation not given. The samples date from day 63 after the first vaccine or placebo injection. Libraries were prepared by immunoSEQ multiplex PCR; TCRdb keeps only in-frame clonotypes and omits some of them. The data show around 270,000 clones, with around 85% seen just once and under 3% held by the top ten. The study's findings and limits: TCR breadth and depth estimates may have understated total T cell responses. Measurement of non-spike TCR breadth gave similar results in vaccine and placebo recipients.

Regarding this clone: Its antigen is undetermined.

This receptor was identified in a person between 18 and 60 years old who received the Ad26.COV2.S COVID-19 vaccine or a placebo. Sequencing was performed on peripheral blood, taken in a trial of Ad26.COV2.S vaccine versus placebo.

The DNA for the CDR3 is TGCGCCAGCAGCCAGGGGGTGTTGGAGACCCAGTACTTC. It codes for CASSQGVLETQYF. The genes are TRBV4-1 and TRBJ2-5; D could derive from TRBD1 or TRBD2 (5 bases each). Germline assignment: CDR1 MGHRA and CDR2 YSYEKL. The V gene lost 3 bases and the J gene lost 5 bases, with 10 bases spanning the gap. The CDR3 is 13 residues long.